This T cell receptor beta chain was sequenced during a study of naive and memory T cell subsets. Ligated cDNA underwent four rounds of PCR with nested alpha and beta constant region primers and SP2. MiXCR was run by TCRdb on the 5' RACE reads, yielding one entry per CDR3 protein. The top ten clones hold roughly a fifth of a sample with about 62,000 distinct CDR3 sequences, 6% to 8.5% of them seen once. This clonotype has a count of ten or more. Its cognate antigen is unknown. V was pared by 1 base and J by 0 bases, with 7 bases between. CDR3 length: 15 amino acids. Germline V lookup: CDR1 SGHTA, CDR2 FQGNSA. An oligonucleotide containing a UMI was ligated to the 3' end of TCR cDNA. Whole-blood samples were under 3 ml of peripheral blood from healthy adult volunteers. Study-wide points: Potentially, T cell activation and differentiation skew this RNA-based measurement.

The chain employs TRBV7-2 and TRBJ1-3; D gene uncertain. The receptor's source is a female donor in good health. In DNA, the CDR3 is TGTGCCAGCAGCTTAGGACATTCCTCTGGAAACACCATATATTTT. This translates into CASSLGHSSGNTIYF.